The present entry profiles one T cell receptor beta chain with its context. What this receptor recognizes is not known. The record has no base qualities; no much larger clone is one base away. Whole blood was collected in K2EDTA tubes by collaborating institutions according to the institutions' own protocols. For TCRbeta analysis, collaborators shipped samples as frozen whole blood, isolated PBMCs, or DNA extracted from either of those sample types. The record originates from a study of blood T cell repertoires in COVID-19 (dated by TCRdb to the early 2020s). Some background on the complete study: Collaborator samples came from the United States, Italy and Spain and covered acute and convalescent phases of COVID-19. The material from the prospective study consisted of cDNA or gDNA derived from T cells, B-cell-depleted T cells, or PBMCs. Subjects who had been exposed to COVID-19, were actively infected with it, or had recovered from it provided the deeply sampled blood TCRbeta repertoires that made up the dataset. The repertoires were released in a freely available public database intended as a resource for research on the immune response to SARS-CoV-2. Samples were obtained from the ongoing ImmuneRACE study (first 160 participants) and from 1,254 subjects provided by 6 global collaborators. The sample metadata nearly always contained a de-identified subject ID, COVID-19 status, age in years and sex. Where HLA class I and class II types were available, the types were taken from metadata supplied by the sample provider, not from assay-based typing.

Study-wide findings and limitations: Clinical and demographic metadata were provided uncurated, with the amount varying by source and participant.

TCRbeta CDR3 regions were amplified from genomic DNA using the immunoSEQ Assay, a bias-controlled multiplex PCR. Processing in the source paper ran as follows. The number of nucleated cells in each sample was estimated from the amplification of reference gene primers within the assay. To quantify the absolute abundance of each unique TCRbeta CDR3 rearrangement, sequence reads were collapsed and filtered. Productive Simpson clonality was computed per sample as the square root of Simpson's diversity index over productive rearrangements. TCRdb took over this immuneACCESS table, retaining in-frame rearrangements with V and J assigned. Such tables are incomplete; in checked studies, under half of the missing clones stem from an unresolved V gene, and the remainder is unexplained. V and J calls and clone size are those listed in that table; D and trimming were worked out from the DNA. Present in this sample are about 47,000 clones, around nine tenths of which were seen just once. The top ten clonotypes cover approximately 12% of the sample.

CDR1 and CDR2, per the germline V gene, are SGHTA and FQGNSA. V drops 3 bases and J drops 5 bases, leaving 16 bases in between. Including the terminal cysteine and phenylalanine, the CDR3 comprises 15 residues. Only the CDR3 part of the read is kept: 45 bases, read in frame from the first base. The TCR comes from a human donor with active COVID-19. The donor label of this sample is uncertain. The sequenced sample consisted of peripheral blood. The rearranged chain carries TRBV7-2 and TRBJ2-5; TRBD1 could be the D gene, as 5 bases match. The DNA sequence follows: TGTGCCAGCAGCTTCGCTTTAAGGGGATGGGAGACCCAGTACTTC. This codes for CASSFALRGWETQYF.